This T cell receptor (beta chain) was identified in a study of T cell responses to AZD1222 COVID-19 vaccine. The V gene lost 2 bases and the J gene lost 1 base, with 15 bases spanning the gap. The CDR3 contains 16 residues. Germline V lookup: CDR1 SGHRS, CDR2 YFSETQ. Using immunoSEQ multiplex PCR, the repertoire was profiled, and TCRdb retains in-frame clones only, with some absent. The profile shows some 120,000 clones, about 91% of them singletons. This chain connects TRBV5-1 to TRBJ1-1; D might be TRBD1 (5 bases). The TCR originated in an adult in good health. Sequencing was performed on peripheral blood, taken on day 0 of AZD1222 vaccination. The CDR3 DNA is TGCGCCAGCAGCTTACTTGGGAACCAGGGGAACACTGAAGCTTTCTTT. Translating it yields CASSLLGNQGNTEAFF.